These 23 T cell receptor beta chains were sequenced from one sample in a study of OX40 agonist ivuxolimab in advanced cancers. Repertoires were generated with immunoSEQ multiplex PCR, while TCRdb's copy carries only in-frame clones and drops some. Seen here are tens of thousands of clones, over 75% observed once, and the top ten hold over 0.2%. Here the sequenced sample was CD4+ or CD8+ T cells sorted from blood, taken in a trial of the OX40 agonist ivuxolimab. The receptors were sampled from an adult with an advanced solid tumor such as melanoma, head and neck, liver or kidney cancer.

The V and J genes are TRBV5-1 and TRBJ2-7, with 7 nucleotides matching TRBD2. J was trimmed by 3 bases and V by 4 bases; bases with no gene match: 13. Germline lookup yields CDR1 SGHRS and CDR2 YFSETQ. This CDR3 comprises 16 residues. The chain's CDR3 is CASSLLPTSSNYEQYF. The CDR3 DNA reads TGCGCCAGCAGCCTCCTCCCGACTAGCAGTAACTACGAGCAGTACTTC.

The gene calls are TRBV19 and TRBJ2-7; maybe TRBD2 (6 bases). Germline assignment: CDR1 LNHDA and CDR2 SQIVND (reference sequence). The CDR3 extends over 14 amino acids. Between the trimmed V and J ends, which lost 3 bases and 4 bases, there was a span of 13 bases. CDR3 nucleotide sequence: TGTGCCAGTAGTATTTTCGGAGGGGAGTACGAGCAGTACTTC. Translating it yields CASSIFGGEYEQYF.

Worth noting for this clone: The junction departs from germline at one end; a sequencing error may be responsible. V gene TRBV5-5 combines with J gene TRBJ2-5, with D uncertain. The CDR3 totals 12 residues. Per germline, CDR1 SGHKS and CDR2 YYEKEE (reference sequence). CDR3 sequence (DNA): TGTGCCAGCAGCTTGAGAGGACCGACCTTAGACTTC. It yields the protein CASSLRGPTLDF.

This clone was found a few times. V gene TRBV2 combines with J gene TRBJ2-5; D call uncertain. Germline CDR1 and CDR2: SNHLY and FYNNEI. V lost 0 bases, J lost 7 bases, and 6 bases lay in between. This CDR3 comprises 12 residues. The CDR3 coding sequence is TGTGCCAGCAGTGAAGCTAAGGTGACCCAGTACTTC. Its protein is CASSEAKVTQYF.

This rearrangement joins TRBV10-3 to TRBJ2-7; tentative D call: TRBD1 (5 bases). Trimming took 2 bases from V and 2 from J, leaving 10 bases between them. CDR3 length: 14 residues. The germline CDR1 and CDR2 sequences are ENHRY and SYGVKD. The CDR3 DNA is TGTGCCATCAGTGAGGACAGCCGAGCCTACGAGCAGTACTTC. It encodes CAISEDSRAYEQYF.

The rearrangement joins TRBV2 to TRBJ2-5; D possibly uses TRBD1 or TRBD2 (5 bases each). V lost 4 bases to trimming and J lost 14 bases, with 17 bases between them. The CDR3 loop spans 12 amino acids. Germline CDR1 reads SNHLY; CDR2 reads FYNNEI. The CDR3 sequence is CASSANRDQAYF. In DNA form, the CDR3 reads TGTGCCAGCAGTGCGAACCGGGACCAGGCTTACTTC.

This sequence joins TRBV18 and TRBJ1-1, with a tentative D call TRBD1 (5 bases). The V gene lost 6 bases and the J gene lost 3 bases, with 14 bases spanning the gap. Germline V gene lookup returns CDR1 KGHSH and CDR2 LQKENI. The CDR3 totals 14 residues. CDR3 loop: CASSYWGRDTEAFF. CDR3 DNA sequence: TGTGCCAGCTCCTACTGGGGCCGGGACACTGAAGCTTTCTTT. Full variable domain (outside the CDR3, taken from reference TRBV18 and TRBJ1-1): NAGVMQNPRHLVRRRGQEARLRCSPMKGHSHVYWYRQLPEEGLKFMVYLQKENIIDESGMPKERFSAEFPKEGPSILRIQQVVRGDSAAYFCASSYWGRDTEAFFGQGTRLTVV.

The DNA for the CDR3 is TGTGCCAGCAGCCCTCCGGGGACCCCCGGCAATGAGCAGTTCTTC. Its translation is CASSPPGTPGNEQFF. The V call is TRBV11-3, the J call TRBJ2-1, with D perhaps matching TRBD1 or TRBD2 (5 bases each). The CDR3 spans 15 residues. Germline CDR1 is SGHNT and CDR2 is YENEEA. V was clipped by 5 bases and J by 6 bases, with 17 bases between them.

Note on this clone: One end of the junction fails to match germline, which may point to a read error. This specimen includes other DNA sequences encoding the same CDR3. This sequence joins TRBV9 and TRBJ2-4, with 7 bases that match TRBD1. The CDR3 has 14 residues. Looked up from germline, CDR1 is SGDLS and CDR2 is YYNGEE. The CDR3, as DNA: TGTGCCAGCAGCCCGACAGGGACCCAAAACATTCAATACTTC. Protein sequence: CASSPTGTQNIQYF.

The chain is built from TRBV7-9 and TRBJ1-2, with D perhaps matching TRBD1 (6 bases). In germline, CDR1 is SEHNR, CDR2 FQNEAQ (reference sequence). There are 13 residues in the CDR3. The V and J ends lost 0 bases and 4 bases respectively, with 6 bases between them. The CDR3 is CASSLAGGYGYTF. The CDR3 coding sequence is TGTGCCAGCAGCTTAGCAGGGGGCTATGGCTACACCTTC.

This chain uses TRBV10-3 with TRBJ2-1; D remains ambiguous. V dropped 3 bases and J dropped 12 bases, with 9 bases sitting between them. CDR1 ENHRY and CDR2 SYGVKD come from the germline V gene. The CDR3 consists of 11 residues. This chain's CDR3 is CAISEESMQFF. CDR3 nucleotides: TGTGCCATCAGTGAAGAATCAATGCAGTTCTTC.

This clone showed up many times. The chain employs TRBV4-2 and TRBJ2-7; possible D gene TRBD1, 5 bases. This CDR3 comprises 13 residues. The germline gives CDR1 LGHNA, CDR2 YNFKEQ. Deletions cut 2 bases from V and 5 bases from J, with 10 bases between. CDR3 sequence reads: CASSQISRDEQYF. The CDR3 DNA sequence: TGTGCCAGCAGCCAAATTTCCAGGGACGAGCAGTACTTC.

This chain links TRBV19 with TRBJ2-3; a weak D match, TRBD2 (6 bases). This CDR3 is 16 amino acids long. Trimming removed 3 bases from V and 2 bases from J, with 15 bases in between. CDR1 and CDR2 (germline): LNHDA, SQIVND (reference sequence). The CDR3 here is CASSIGDSGFTDTQYF. The DNA for the CDR3 is TGTGCCAGTAGTATCGGGGATAGCGGCTTCACAGATACGCAGTATTTT. The full variable domain, completed using reference TRBV19 and TRBJ2-3, is DGGITQSPKYLFRKEGQNVTLSCEQNLNHDAMYWYRQDPGQGLRLIYYSQIVNDFQKGDIAEGYSVSREKKESFPLTVTSAQKNPTAFYLCASSIGDSGFTDTQYFGPGTRLTVL.

This chain joins TRBV5-1 and TRBJ2-3; 7 bases line up with TRBD2. Trimming cost V 4 bases and J 2 bases; bases outside gene matches: 13. The CDR3 runs to 17 residues. Germline CDR1 and CDR2: SGHRS and YFSETQ. The DNA of the CDR3 is TGCGCCAGCAGCATGGAGCCCCCGGGACTAACCACAGATACGCAGTATTTT. Amino acid sequence: CASSMEPPGLTTDTQYF.

With regard to this clone: Other DNA sequences within the sample encode an identical CDR3. The chain links TRBV2 to TRBJ1-1; weak D call: TRBD1 (5 bases). Deletions cut 4 bases from V and 6 bases from J, with 6 bases between. The CDR3 contains 11 residues. The V gene's germline CDR1 is SNHLY and CDR2 FYNNEI. In DNA, the CDR3 is TGTGCCAGCAGTGGGGGGGCTGAAGCTTTCTTT. Its protein is CASSGGAEAFF. Looking up the rest from reference TRBV2 and TRBJ1-1 gives the full variable domain: EPEVTQTPSHQVTQMGQEVILRCVPISNHLYFYWYRQILGQKVEFLVSFYNNEISEKSEIFDDQFSVERPDGSNFTLKIRSTKLEDSAMYFCASSGGAEAFFGQGTRLTVV.

The chain recombines TRBV7-8 with TRBJ2-5; D not resolved. The J call may be wrong; the DNA end is better matched by TRBJ2-7. The CDR3 contains 13 residues. CDR1 is SGHVS, CDR2 FQNEAQ, per germline. CDR3 coding DNA: TGTGCCAGCAGCCCGACTCTGTCCTACGAGCAGTACTTC. Its protein product is CASSPTLSYEQYF.

The table lists this clone with a few counts. The genes are TRBV18 and TRBJ2-7; 8 bases agree with TRBD1. From germline, CDR1 is KGHSH and CDR2 LQKENI. V was clipped by 0 bases and J by 2 bases; unmatched bases: 3. The CDR3 is 15 residues long. The CDR3 spells CASSPPGQAPYEQYF. DNA of the CDR3: TGTGCCAGCTCACCACCGGGACAGGCTCCCTACGAGCAGTACTTC.

The chain links TRBV7-6 to TRBJ2-2; D is perhaps TRBD1 or TRBD2 (5 bases each). V shed 4 bases and J shed 0 bases, with 15 bases lying between them. Germline V gene sequence: CDR1 SGHVS, CDR2 FNYEAQ. The CDR3 length is 17 residues. The CDR3 bases are TGTGCCAGCAGCTCGGGACCCCCGTCAGCGAACACCGGGGAGCTGTTTTTT. Translation gives CASSSGPPSANTGELFF.

V usage is TRBV28 and J usage is TRBJ2-1; unclear D gene. The germline V and J ends were trimmed by 6 bases and 0 bases, with 12 bases remaining between them. The CDR3 is 15 residues long. Germline values: CDR1 MDHEN, CDR2 SYDVKM. CDR3 region: CASRPPRSSYNEQFF. CDR3 nucleotide sequence: TGTGCCAGCAGACCCCCTCGGAGCTCCTACAATGAGCAGTTCTTC.

Only one count was recorded for this clone. This chain uses TRBV28 with TRBJ1-5; 8 bases are shared with TRBD1. The CDR3 spans 14 residues. Germline CDR1 MDHEN, CDR2 SYDVKM. After removal of 5 bases from V and 10 bases from J, the junction contained 10 bases not matched to a gene. The CDR3 DNA follows: TGTGCCAGCAGTGGGGGACAGGCCCGCTCACCCCAGCATTTT. Translation gives CASSGGQARSPQHF.

The rearrangement links TRBV29-1 to TRBJ2-7, with D perhaps assigned TRBD1 or TRBD2 (5 bases each). CDR1 and CDR2 (germline): SQVTM, ANQGSEA. V lost 6 bases and J 3 bases, leaving 15 bases between the germline ends. This CDR3 has 13 residues. In nucleotides, the CDR3 is TGCAGCGTCTGGGACCCCGGCCGCTACGAGCAGTACTTC. It yields the protein CSVWDPGRYEQYF.

V is TRBV19 and J is TRBJ2-1, with 9 nucleotides matching TRBD2. V shed 6 bases, J shed 6 bases, and the junction held 9 bases outside the gene matches. The CDR3 totals 15 residues. Per germline, CDR1 LNHDA and CDR2 SQIVND (reference sequence). The CDR3 region is CASRGVSAGGNEQFF. CDR3 nucleotides: TGTGCCAGTAGAGGGGTCTCAGCGGGAGGCAATGAGCAGTTCTTC.

DNA for the CDR3: TGTGCCAGCAGCGTCTTTGCCCTCCCTTACAATGAGCAGTTCTTC. It encodes CASSVFALPYNEQFF. The chain combines TRBV9 with TRBJ2-1; no reliable D call. V lost 2 bases and J 4 bases, leaving 13 bases between the germline ends. The CDR3 runs to 15 residues. Germline CDR1 and CDR2: SGDLS and YYNGEE.